Sequencing of this T cell receptor beta chain was carried out in a study of PD-1 blockade in mismatch repair-deficient tumors. Study-level background: Patients had approximately 12 mismatch repair-deficient cancer types, all previously treated and progressing.

PCR or immunohistochemistry showed mismatch repair deficiency in every enrolled patient. TCR sequencing covered a few patients who responded to pembrolizumab. As concerns this clone: Its target is unknown.

Sequencing was performed with immunoSEQ multiplex PCR; in TCRdb, only in-frame clones are kept and a portion is missing. Of 30,000 to 40,000 clones listed, 70% to 90% are singletons. The CDR3 is 14 residues long. Trimming left V 8 bases short and J 3 bases short, with 14 bases between. CDR1 MNHEY and CDR2 SVGAGI come from the germline V gene. Study-wide findings and caveats: Rapid post-treatment expansion, then contraction, generally preceding radiologic response, marked tumor-resident clones.

This specimen consisted of peripheral blood, obtained roughly 75 weeks after starting pembrolizumab. The J gene is TRBJ2-4, the V gene TRBV6-5; maybe TRBD1 (5 bases). This sequence originates from an adult with mismatch repair-deficient cancer. The CDR3 coding sequence is TGTGCCAGCGGGGCAGGGATGGGCAAAAACATTCAGTACTTC. It translates to CASGAGMGKNIQYF.